The clone carrying this TCR beta chain was detected only a few times. The antigen is not known. Gene names and germline match the mouse. The read comes to an end 4 residues before the CDR3 does, leaving the germline J gene to fill in the end. Scientists pooled cutaneous lymph node cells and sorted them on CD4, CD8alpha, NKG2D, NKG2ACE and other markers. The sample comes from a study of CD8+ T cells in alopecia areata. Following extraction, RNA underwent reverse transcription to cDNA, which served as the sequencing template. The protocol was immunoSEQ multiplex PCR, while the TCRdb copy is restricted to in-frame clones and leaves out a portion. Altogether under 350,000 clones were found in the sample, and no singletons occur. The study's findings and limits: It was lesional scalp, especially alopecia totalis/universalis, that showed higher clonality than normal scalp.

The J segment lost 0 bases and the V segment lost 2 bases, leaving 2 bases of the junction unmatched. The germline V gene encodes CDR1 NSQYPW and CDR2 LRSPGD (reference sequence). The CDR3 consists of 16 residues. The sample taken for sequencing was CD4+ T cells sorted from a lymph node. J is TRBJ2-3 and V is TRBV1, with 10 bases aligning to TRBD2. This clonotype was obtained from a C3H/HeJ mouse with alopecia areata. Strain haplotype (MHC): H2-k. CDR3 protein: CTCSAQTGGSAETLYF. CDR3 DNA, as far as it was read: TGCACCTGCAGTGCACAGACTGGGGGGAGTGCAGAA.